The 17 T cell receptor beta chains below come from one sample, sequenced in a study of PD-1 blockade in mismatch repair-deficient tumors. Repertoires were generated with immunoSEQ multiplex PCR, while TCRdb's copy carries only in-frame clones and drops some. The table includes about 38,000 clones, about four fifths detected once. The material sequenced was peripheral blood, taken 4 weeks after starting pembrolizumab. The origin of the receptors is an adult with mismatch repair-deficient cancer.

This rearrangement joins TRBV4-1 to TRBJ2-1, with a possible D match to TRBD1 (6 bases). Trimming removed 1 base at V and 9 bases at J, with 16 bases between. Germline-derived CDR1 and CDR2 are MGHRA and YSYEKL. CDR3 size: 15 residues. CDR3 residues: CASSQGIAGVGEQFF. DNA of the CDR3: TGCGCCAGCAGCCAAGGGATCGCAGGGGTAGGTGAGCAGTTCTTC.

This sequence joins TRBV6-1 and TRBJ1-2, with D uncertain. Germline loops: CDR1 MNHNS, CDR2 SASEGT. The CDR3 runs to 13 residues. Trimming stripped 6 bases from V and 4 bases from J, with 12 bases between. The CDR3 sequence: CASRDSVGYGYTF. The CDR3 DNA is TGTGCCAGCAGGGATAGTGTGGGCTATGGCTACACCTTC.

Comments on this clone: A much bigger clone sits one base away, suggesting this may be a read error. The chain has TRBV7-9 and TRBJ2-5, with D possibly being TRBD1 (5 bases). The CDR3 consists of 14 residues. CDR1 is SEHNR and CDR2 is FQNEAQ in the germline V gene (reference sequence). CDR3 coding DNA: TGTGCCAGCAGCCGGCAGGTGGGGCAAGAGGCCCAGTACTTC. Translation: CASSRQVGQEAQYF.

The rearrangement uses TRBV5-1 and TRBJ2-1; tentative D call: TRBD2 (6 bases). The CDR3 totals 15 residues. The V gene's germline CDR1 is SGHRS and CDR2 YFSETQ. Trimming left V 1 base short and J 4 bases short, with 12 bases between. The CDR3 bases are TGCGCCAGCAGCTTGCGGGACTCCTATTACAATGAGCAGTTCTTC. Residues: CASSLRDSYYNEQFF.

This chain uses TRBV27 with TRBJ2-3; 10 nucleotides line up with TRBD2. Losses at the gene ends were 4 bases for V and 5 bases for J; bases not matched to a gene: 12. This CDR3 is built from 17 residues. Germline V lookup: CDR1 MNHEY, CDR2 SMNVEV (reference sequence). The DNA for the CDR3 is TGTGCCAGCAGTTCCCTCCCCCTAGCGGGAGTGTTAGATACGCAGTATTTT. Translation: CASSSLPLAGVLDTQYF.

This chain connects TRBV30 to TRBJ2-1, with TRBD2 identical over 10 bases. The germline gives CDR1 GTSNPN, CDR2 SVGIG (reference sequence). The CDR3 has 17 amino acids. With 3 bases clipped from V and 5 bases from J, the junction kept 13 bases outside the gene matches. The CDR3 coding sequence is TGTGCCTGGAGGAGATTCGGACTAGCGGTGAAGGACAATGAGCAGTTCTTC. Residues: CAWRRFGLAVKDNEQFF. Full variable domain (rest looked up from reference TRBV30 and TRBJ2-1): SQTIHQWPATLVQPVGSPLSLECTVEGTSNPNLYWYRQAAGRGLQLLFYSVGIGQISSEVPQNLSASRPQDRQFILSSKKLLLSDSGFYLCAWRRFGLAVKDNEQFFGPGTRLTVL.

This chain connects TRBV30 to TRBJ2-7; weak D call: TRBD1 (5 bases). V lost 1 base and J lost 3, with 10 bases in between. The CDR3 length is 13 residues. Germline V gives CDR1 GTSNPN, CDR2 SVGIG (reference sequence). In nucleotides, the CDR3 is TGTGCCTGGAGTGGGCAGGGTAGCTACGAGCAGTACTTC. Translation gives CAWSGQGSYEQYF. Filled out from reference TRBV30 and TRBJ2-7, the complete variable domain reads SQTIHQWPATLVQPVGSPLSLECTVEGTSNPNLYWYRQAAGRGLQLLFYSVGIGQISSEVPQNLSASRPQDRQFILSSKKLLLSDSGFYLCAWSGQGSYEQYFGPGTRLTVT.

CDR3 amino acids: CASYTPPGTLYEQYF. In nucleotides, the CDR3 is TGTGCCAGCTATACACCCCCCGGCACTCTCTACGAGCAGTACTTC. The chain combines TRBV2 with TRBJ2-7; D is ambiguous. V dropped 8 bases and J dropped 3 bases, with 20 bases sitting between them. The CDR3 is 15 amino acids. Germline CDR1 reads SNHLY; CDR2 reads FYNNEI.

This chain links TRBV6-1 with TRBJ2-1; 10 bases align to TRBD2. Germline V gene sequence: CDR1 MNHNS, CDR2 SASEGT. This CDR3 spans 15 amino acids. The V and J ends lost 2 bases and 4 bases, in that order; junction bases with no gene match: 2. The CDR3 loop reads CASSELAGDYNEQFF. The DNA of the CDR3 is TGTGCCAGCAGTGAACTAGCGGGAGATTACAATGAGCAGTTCTTC.

The V call is TRBV11-3, the J call TRBJ2-3, with a weak D call TRBD2 (6 bases). V lost 1 base, J lost 2 bases, and 10 bases lay in between. CDR1 is SGHNT and CDR2 is YENEEA in the germline V gene. This CDR3 is 15 amino acids long. For the CDR3, the DNA is TGTGCCAGCAGCTTAGGTTGGAGGGACACAGATACGCAGTATTTT. It codes for CASSLGWRDTDTQYF.

The V gene is TRBV28, the J gene TRBJ2-2; no clear D gene. This CDR3 has 14 amino acids. V was trimmed by 3 bases and J by 3 bases, leaving 8 bases between them. Germline CDR1 and CDR2: MDHEN and SYDVKM. CDR3: CASSFREDTGELFF. In nucleotides, the CDR3 is TGTGCCAGCAGTTTTCGTGAGGACACCGGGGAGCTGTTTTTT. Supplemented by reference TRBV28 and TRBJ2-2, the full variable domain reads DVKVTQSSRYLVKRTGEKVFLECVQDMDHENMFWYRQDPGLGLRLIYFSYDVKMKEKGDIPEGYSVSREKKERFSLILESASTNQTSMYLCASSFREDTGELFFGEGSRLTVL.

This clone occurred a few times. This chain connects TRBV14 to TRBJ2-5; D not resolved. The CDR3 loop spans 13 amino acids. V gave up 0 bases and J gave up 1 base, with 3 bases separating them. The germline CDR1 and CDR2 sequences are SGHDN and FVKESK. CDR3 loop: CASSQDLQETQYF. The CDR3 nucleotides are TGTGCCAGCAGCCAAGACCTCCAAGAGACCCAGTACTTC.

The J gene is TRBJ2-2, the V gene TRBV2, with TRBD1 matching 8 bases. Germline assignment: CDR1 SNHLY and CDR2 FYNNEI. There are 15 residues in the CDR3. V trimming: 6 bases; J trimming: 4 bases; junction bases outside the gene matches: 7. CDR3 in amino acids: CASRFQGASTGELFF. The DNA for the CDR3 is TGTGCCAGCAGGTTCCAGGGGGCGAGCACCGGGGAGCTGTTTTTT.

The chain uses TRBV7-9 and TRBJ2-7; possibly TRBD1 or TRBD2 for D (6 bases each). CDR1 is SEHNR, CDR2 FQNEAQ, per germline (reference sequence). V lost 8 bases, J lost 1 base, and 15 bases lay in between. The length of the CDR3 is 14 residues. CDR3 region: CASGPRGRSYEQYF. The CDR3 coding sequence is TGTGCCAGCGGCCCGAGGGGGAGGTCCTACGAGCAGTACTTC.

This chain links TRBV11-2 with TRBJ1-1, with a possible D match to TRBD1 (6 bases). The germline V and J ends were trimmed by 8 bases and 2 bases, with 21 bases remaining between them. This CDR3 comprises 16 residues. The V gene's germline CDR1 is SGHAT and CDR2 FQNNGV. CDR3 nucleotide sequence: TGTGCCAGCCGATCTTTTCCGGGACACATAAACACTGAAGCTTTCTTT. It is translated as CASRSFPGHINTEAFF.

CDR3 nucleotides: TGTGCCAGCAGCCCCCGTATGGGCGGGGACACCGGGGAGCTGTTTTTT. It is translated as CASSPRMGGDTGELFF. The V call is TRBV11-3, the J call TRBJ2-2; D is possibly TRBD2 (6 bases). Germline-derived CDR1 and CDR2 are SGHNT and YENEEA. The CDR3 loop spans 16 amino acids. V gave up 5 bases and J gave up 3 bases, with 16 bases separating them.

The chain joins TRBV27 to TRBJ2-7; TRBD1 might be the D (6 bases). CDR1 MNHEY and CDR2 SMNVEV come from the germline V gene (reference sequence). This CDR3 is built from 13 residues. Trimming cost V 3 bases and J 4 bases, with 10 bases left between them. The chain's CDR3 is CASSFQGPYEQYF. CDR3 nucleotide sequence: TGTGCCAGCAGTTTTCAGGGGCCGTACGAGCAGTACTTC.